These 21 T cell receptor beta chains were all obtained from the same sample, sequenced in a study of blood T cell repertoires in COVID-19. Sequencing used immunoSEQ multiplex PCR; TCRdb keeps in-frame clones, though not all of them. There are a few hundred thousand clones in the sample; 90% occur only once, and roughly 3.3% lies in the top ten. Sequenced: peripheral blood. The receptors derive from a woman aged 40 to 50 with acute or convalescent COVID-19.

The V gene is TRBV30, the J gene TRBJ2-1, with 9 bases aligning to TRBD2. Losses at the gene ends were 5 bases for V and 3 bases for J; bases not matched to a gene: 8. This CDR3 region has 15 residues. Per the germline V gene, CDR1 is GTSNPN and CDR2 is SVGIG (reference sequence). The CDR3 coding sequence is TGTGCCTGGTGGAGTTCTAGCGGGGACTACAATGAGCAGTTCTTC. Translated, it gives CAWWSSSGDYNEQFF.

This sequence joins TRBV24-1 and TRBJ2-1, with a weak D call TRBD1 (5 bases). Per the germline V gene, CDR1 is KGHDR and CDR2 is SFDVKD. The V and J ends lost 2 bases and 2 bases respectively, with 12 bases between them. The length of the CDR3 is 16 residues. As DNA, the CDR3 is TGTGCCACCAGTGATTCTTACTTAGGGGCCTACAATGAGCAGTTCTTC. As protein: CATSDSYLGAYNEQFF.

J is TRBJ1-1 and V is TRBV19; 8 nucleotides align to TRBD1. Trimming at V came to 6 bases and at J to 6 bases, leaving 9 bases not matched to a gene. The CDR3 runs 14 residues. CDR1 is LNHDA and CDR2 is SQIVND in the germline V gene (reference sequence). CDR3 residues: CASRPWQGASEAFF. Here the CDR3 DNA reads TGTGCCAGTAGACCGTGGCAGGGGGCCTCTGAAGCTTTCTTT.

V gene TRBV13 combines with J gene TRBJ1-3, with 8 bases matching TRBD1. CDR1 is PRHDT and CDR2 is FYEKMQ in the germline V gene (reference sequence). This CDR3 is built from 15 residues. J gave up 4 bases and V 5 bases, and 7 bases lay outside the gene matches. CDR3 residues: CASSLRTGMGNTIYF. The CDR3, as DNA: TGTGCCAGCAGCCTCCGGACAGGGATGGGAAACACCATATATTTT.

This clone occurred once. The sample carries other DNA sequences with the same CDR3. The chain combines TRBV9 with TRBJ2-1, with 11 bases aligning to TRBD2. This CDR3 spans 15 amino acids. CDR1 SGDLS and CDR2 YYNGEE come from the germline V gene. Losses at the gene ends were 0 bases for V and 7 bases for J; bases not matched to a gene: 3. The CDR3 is CASSVVSGGVNEQFF. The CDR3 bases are TGTGCCAGCAGCGTAGTTAGCGGGGGGGTGAATGAGCAGTTCTTC.

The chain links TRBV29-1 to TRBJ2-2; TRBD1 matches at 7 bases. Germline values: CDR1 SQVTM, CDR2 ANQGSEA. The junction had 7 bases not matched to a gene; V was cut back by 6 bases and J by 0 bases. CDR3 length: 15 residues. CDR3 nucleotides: TGCAGCGTGAAAACAGGGGTTACGAACACCGGGGAGCTGTTTTTT. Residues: CSVKTGVTNTGELFF.

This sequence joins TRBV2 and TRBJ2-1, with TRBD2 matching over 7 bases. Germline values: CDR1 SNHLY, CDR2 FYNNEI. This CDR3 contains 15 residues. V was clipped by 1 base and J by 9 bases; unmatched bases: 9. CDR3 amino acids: CASSEGGGGQGEQFF. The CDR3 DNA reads TGTGCCAGCAGTGAAGGTGGGGGGGGTCAAGGTGAGCAGTTCTTC.

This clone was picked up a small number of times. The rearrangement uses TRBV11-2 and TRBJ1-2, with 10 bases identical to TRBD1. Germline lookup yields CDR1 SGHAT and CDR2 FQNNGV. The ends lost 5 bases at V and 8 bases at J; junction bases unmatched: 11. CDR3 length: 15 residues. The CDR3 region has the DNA TGTGCCAGCAGCACTCCCGGGACAGGGGCAGGAGGCTACACCTTC. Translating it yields CASSTPGTGAGGYTF.

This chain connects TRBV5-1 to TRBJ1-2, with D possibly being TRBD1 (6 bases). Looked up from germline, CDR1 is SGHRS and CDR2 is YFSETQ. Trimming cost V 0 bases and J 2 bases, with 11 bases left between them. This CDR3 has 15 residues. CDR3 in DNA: TGCGCCAGCAGCTTGGGGACAGCTACCAACTATGGCTACACCTTC. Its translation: CASSLGTATNYGYTF.

CDR3 protein: CASSLALAGTDTQYF. CDR3 nucleotides: TGTGCCAGCAGCTTAGCACTAGCGGGCACAGATACGCAGTATTTT. This chain connects TRBV7-2 to TRBJ2-3; 8 bases fit TRBD2. With 0 bases clipped from V and 1 base from J, the junction kept 0 bases outside the gene matches. The CDR3 has 15 amino acids. The V gene's germline CDR1 is SGHTA and CDR2 FQGNSA.

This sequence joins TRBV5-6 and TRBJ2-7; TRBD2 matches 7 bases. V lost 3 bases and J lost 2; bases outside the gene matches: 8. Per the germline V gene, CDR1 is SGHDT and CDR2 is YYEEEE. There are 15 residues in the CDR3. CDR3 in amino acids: CASSSLGGSPYEQYV. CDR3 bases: TGTGCCAGCAGCTCCCTCGGGGGGAGTCCCTACGAGCAGTACGTC.

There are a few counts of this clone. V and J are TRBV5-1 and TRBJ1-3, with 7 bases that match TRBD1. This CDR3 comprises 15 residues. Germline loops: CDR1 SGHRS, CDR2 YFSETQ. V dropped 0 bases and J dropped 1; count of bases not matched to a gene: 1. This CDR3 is CASSLEGQSGNTIYF. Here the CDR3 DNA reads TGCGCCAGCAGCTTGGAGGGACAGTCTGGAAACACCATATATTTT.

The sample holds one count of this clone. Here the CDR3 reads CASTRGGDTEAFF. Here the CDR3 DNA reads TGTGCCAGCACAAGGGGAGGAGACACTGAAGCTTTCTTT. J is TRBJ1-1 and V is TRBV6-5; TRBD1 might be the D (5 bases). CDR3 length: 13 amino acids. Trimming took off 7 bases at V and 3 bases at J, with 12 bases between the two ends. Germline lookup yields CDR1 MNHEY and CDR2 SVGAGI.

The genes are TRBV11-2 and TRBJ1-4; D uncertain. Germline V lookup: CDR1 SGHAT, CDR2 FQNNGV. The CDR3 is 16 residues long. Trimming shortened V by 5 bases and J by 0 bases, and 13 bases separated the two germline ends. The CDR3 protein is CASSQSDFSTNEKLFF. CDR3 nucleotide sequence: TGTGCCAGCAGCCAGTCGGACTTTTCAACTAATGAAAAACTGTTTTTT.

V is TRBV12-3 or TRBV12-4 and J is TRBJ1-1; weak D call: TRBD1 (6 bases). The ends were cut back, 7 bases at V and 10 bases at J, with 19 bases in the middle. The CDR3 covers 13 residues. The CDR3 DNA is TGTGCCAGCACCGCTCCGGGACACCCCTCAGCTTTCTTT. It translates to CASTAPGHPSAFF.

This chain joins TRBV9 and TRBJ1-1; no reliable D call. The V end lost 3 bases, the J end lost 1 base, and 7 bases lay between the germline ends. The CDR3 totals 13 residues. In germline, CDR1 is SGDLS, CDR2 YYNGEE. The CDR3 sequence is CASSARWNTEAFF. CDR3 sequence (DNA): TGTGCCAGCAGCGCCAGATGGAACACTGAAGCTTTCTTT.

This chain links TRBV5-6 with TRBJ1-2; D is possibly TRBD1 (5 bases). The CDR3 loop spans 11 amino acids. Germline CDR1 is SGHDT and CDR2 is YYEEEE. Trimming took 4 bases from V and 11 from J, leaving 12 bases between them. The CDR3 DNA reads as TGTGCCAGCAGCCCCGGGCAGGGTTACACCTTC. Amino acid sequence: CASSPGQGYTF. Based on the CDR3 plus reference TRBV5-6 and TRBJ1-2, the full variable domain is DAGVTQSPTHLIKTRGQQVTLRCSPKSGHDTVSWYQQALGQGPQFIFQYYEEEERQRGNFPDRFSGHQFPNYSSELNVNALLLGDSALYLCASSPGQGYTFGSGTRLTVV.

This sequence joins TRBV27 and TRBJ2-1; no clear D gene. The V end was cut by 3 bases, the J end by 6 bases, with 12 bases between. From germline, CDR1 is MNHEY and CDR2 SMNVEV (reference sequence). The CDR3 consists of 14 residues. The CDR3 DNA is TGTGCCAGCAGTTTTGGTGGGCAAGTCAATGAGCAGTTCTTC. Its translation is CASSFGGQVNEQFF.

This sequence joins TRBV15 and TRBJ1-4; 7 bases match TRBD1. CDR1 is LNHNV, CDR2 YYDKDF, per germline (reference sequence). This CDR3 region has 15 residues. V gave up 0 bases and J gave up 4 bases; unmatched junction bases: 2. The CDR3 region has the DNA TGTGCCACCAGCAGAGAAGCAGGGGGTAATGAAAAACTGTTTTTT. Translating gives CATSREAGGNEKLFF.

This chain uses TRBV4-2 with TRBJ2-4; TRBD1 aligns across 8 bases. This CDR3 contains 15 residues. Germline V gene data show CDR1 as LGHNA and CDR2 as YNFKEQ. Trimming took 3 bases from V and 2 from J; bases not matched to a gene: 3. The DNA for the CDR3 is TGTGCCAGCAGCCAGACAGGGGTACCCAAAAACATTCAGTACTTC. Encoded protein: CASSQTGVPKNIQYF.

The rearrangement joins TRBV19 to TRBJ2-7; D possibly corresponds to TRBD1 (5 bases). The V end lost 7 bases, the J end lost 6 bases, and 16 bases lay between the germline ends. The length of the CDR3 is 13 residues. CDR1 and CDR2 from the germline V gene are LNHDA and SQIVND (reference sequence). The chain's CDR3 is CASNTGLPSEQYV. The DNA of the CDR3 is TGTGCCAGTAACACAGGTCTTCCGTCCGAGCAGTACGTC.